This T cell receptor beta chain was sequenced during a study of T cells after yellow fever vaccination. In its sample, this clonotype was seen many times. Its cognate antigen is unknown. Between the trimmed V and J ends, which lost 4 bases and 3 bases, there was a span of 5 bases. The CDR3 totals 13 residues. Germline V gives CDR1 SGHDT, CDR2 YYEEEE. Using its own MiXCR run on the 5' RACE reads, TCRdb lists one record per CDR3 protein. The data contain fewer than 450,000 distinct CDR3 sequences, 3% to 4.5% of them singletons. Whole-study findings and limits: When the response was secondary, it was weaker but reached its peak faster, day 5 versus 15.

This chain uses TRBV5-6 with TRBJ1-6; no definite D call. The sequenced sample was PBMCs, obtained 5 days after the yellow fever booster vaccination. This receptor was obtained from a man between 18 and 29 years old who received the YFV17D yellow fever vaccine. The CDR3 sequence: CASSPLYNSPLHF. The DNA for the CDR3 is TGTGCCAGCAGCCCTCTCTATAATTCACCCCTCCACTTT.